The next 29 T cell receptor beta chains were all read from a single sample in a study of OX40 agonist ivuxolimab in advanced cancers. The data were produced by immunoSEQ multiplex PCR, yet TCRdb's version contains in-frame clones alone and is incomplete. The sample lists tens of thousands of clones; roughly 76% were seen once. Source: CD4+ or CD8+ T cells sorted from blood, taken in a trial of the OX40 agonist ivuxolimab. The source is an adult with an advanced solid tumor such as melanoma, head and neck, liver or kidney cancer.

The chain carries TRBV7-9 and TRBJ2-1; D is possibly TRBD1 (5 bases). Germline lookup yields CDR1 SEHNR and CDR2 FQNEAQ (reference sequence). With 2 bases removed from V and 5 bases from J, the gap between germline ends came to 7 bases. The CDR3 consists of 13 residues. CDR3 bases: TGTGCCAGCAGCTTACAGGGCAACAATGAGCAGTTCTTC. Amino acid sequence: CASSLQGNNEQFF.

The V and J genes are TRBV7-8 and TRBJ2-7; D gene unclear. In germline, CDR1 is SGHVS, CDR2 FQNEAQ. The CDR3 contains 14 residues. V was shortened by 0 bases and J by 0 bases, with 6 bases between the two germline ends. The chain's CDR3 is CASSLAASSYEQYF. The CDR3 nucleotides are TGTGCCAGCAGCTTAGCGGCTAGCTCCTACGAGCAGTACTTC.

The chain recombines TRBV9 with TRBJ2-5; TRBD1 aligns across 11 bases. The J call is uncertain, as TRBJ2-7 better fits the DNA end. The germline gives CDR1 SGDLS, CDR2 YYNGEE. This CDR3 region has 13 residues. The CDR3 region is CASSGGTGGEQYF. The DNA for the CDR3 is TGTGCCAGCAGCGGCGGGACAGGGGGCGAGCAGTACTTC.

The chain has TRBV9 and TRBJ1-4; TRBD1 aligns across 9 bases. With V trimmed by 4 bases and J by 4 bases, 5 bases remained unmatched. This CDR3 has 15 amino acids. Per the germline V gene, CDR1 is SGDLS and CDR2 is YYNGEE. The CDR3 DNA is TGTGCCAGCAGCCAGCTGGGACAGGGTAATGAAAAACTGTTTTTT. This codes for CASSQLGQGNEKLFF.

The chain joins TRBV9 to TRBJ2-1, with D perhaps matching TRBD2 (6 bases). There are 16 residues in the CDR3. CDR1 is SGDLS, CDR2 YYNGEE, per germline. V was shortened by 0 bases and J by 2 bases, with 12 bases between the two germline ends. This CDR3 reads CASSVDPSSAYNEQFF. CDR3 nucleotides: TGTGCCAGCAGCGTAGATCCGTCTAGCGCCTACAATGAGCAGTTCTTC.

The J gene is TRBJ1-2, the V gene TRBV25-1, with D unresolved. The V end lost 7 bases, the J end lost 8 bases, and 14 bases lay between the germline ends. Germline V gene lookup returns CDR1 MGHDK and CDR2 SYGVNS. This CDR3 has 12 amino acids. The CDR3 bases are TGTGCCAGCAAGTCTACCGTGGGGGGCTACACCTTC. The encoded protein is CASKSTVGGYTF.

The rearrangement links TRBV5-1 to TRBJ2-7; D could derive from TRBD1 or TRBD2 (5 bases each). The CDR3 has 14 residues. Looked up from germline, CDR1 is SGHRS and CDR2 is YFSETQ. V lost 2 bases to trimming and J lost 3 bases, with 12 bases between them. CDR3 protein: CASSLGGDHYEQYF. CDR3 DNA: TGCGCCAGCAGCTTAGGTGGGGACCACTACGAGCAGTACTTC.

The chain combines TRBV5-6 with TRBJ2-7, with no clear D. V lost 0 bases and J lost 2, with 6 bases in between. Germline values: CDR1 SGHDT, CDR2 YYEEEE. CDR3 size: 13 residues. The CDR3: CASSLANAYEQYF. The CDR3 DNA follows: TGTGCCAGCAGCTTGGCCAACGCCTACGAGCAGTACTTC.

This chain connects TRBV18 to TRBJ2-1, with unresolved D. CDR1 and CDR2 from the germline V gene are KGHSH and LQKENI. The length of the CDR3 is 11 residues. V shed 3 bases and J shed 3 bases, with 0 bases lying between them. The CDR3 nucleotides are TGTGCCAGCTCACCCTACAATGAGCAGTTCTTC. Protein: CASSPYNEQFF.

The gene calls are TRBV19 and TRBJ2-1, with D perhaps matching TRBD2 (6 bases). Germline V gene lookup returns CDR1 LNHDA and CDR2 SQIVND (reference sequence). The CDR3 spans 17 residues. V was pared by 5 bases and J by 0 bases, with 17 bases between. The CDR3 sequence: CASSPGLSGPSYNEQFF. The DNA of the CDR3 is TGTGCCAGTAGTCCCGGACTATCTGGGCCCTCCTACAATGAGCAGTTCTTC.

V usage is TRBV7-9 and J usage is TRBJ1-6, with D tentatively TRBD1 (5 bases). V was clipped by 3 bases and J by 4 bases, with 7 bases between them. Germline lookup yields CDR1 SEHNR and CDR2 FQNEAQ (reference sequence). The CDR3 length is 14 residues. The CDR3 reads CASSFPGYNSPLHF. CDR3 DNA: TGTGCCAGCAGCTTCCCAGGGTATAATTCACCCCTCCACTTT.

The CDR3 spells CASSERGSGNTIYF. The CDR3 coding sequence is TGTGCCAGCAGTGAACGGGGGTCTGGAAACACCATATATTTT. The J gene is TRBJ1-3, the V gene TRBV2; D is possibly TRBD1 (5 bases). The CDR3 totals 14 residues. The V end was cut by 2 bases, the J end by 1 base, with 6 bases between. Germline assignment: CDR1 SNHLY and CDR2 FYNNEI.

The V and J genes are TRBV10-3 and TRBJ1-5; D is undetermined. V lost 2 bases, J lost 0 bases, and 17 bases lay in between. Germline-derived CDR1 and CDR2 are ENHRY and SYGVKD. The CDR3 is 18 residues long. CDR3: CAISEPGSPDYSNQPQHF. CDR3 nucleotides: TGTGCCATCAGTGAGCCGGGGAGCCCCGACTATAGCAATCAGCCCCAGCATTTT.

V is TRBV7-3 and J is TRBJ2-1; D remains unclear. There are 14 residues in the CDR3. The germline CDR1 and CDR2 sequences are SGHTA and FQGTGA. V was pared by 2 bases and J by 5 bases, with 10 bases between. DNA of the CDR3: TGTGCCAGCAGCTTAGGGCGCCTTGACAATGAGCAGTTCTTC. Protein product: CASSLGRLDNEQFF. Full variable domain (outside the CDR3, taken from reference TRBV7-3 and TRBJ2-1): GAGVSQTPSNKVTEKGKYVELRCDPISGHTALYWYRQSLGQGPEFLIYFQGTGAADDSGLPNDRFFAVRPEGSVSTLKIQRTERGDSAVYLCASSLGRLDNEQFFGPGTRLTVL.

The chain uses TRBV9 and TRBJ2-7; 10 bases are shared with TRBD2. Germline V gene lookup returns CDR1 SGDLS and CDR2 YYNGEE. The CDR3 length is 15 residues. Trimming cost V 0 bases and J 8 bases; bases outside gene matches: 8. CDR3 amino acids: CASSVGVTSGSQQYF. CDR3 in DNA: TGTGCCAGCAGCGTAGGGGTGACTAGCGGGTCCCAGCAGTACTTC.

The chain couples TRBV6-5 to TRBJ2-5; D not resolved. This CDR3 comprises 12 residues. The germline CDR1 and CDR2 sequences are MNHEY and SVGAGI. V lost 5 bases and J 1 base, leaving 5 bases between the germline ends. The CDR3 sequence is CASSNTQETQYF. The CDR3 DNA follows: TGTGCCAGCAGTAACACCCAAGAGACCCAGTACTTC.

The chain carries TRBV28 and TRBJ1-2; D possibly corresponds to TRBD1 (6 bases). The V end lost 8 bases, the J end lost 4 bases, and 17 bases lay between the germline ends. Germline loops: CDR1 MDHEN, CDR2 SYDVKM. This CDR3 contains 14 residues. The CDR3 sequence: CASYPGVLSYGYTF. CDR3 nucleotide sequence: TGTGCCAGCTATCCAGGGGTCTTGAGCTATGGCTACACCTTC.

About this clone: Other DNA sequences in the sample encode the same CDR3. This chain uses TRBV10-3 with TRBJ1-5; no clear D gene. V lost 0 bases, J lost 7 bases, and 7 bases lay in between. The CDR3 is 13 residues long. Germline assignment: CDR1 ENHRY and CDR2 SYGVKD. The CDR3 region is CAISESLTQPQHF. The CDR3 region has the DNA TGTGCCATCAGTGAGTCATTGACCCAGCCCCAGCATTTT.

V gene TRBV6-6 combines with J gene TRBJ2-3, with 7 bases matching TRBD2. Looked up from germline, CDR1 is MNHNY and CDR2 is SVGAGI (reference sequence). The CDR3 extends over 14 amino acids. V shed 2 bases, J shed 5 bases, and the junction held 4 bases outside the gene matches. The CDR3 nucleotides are TGTGCCAGCAGTTACCCGGGCGGGGGAGATACGCAGTATTTT. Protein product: CASSYPGGGDTQYF.

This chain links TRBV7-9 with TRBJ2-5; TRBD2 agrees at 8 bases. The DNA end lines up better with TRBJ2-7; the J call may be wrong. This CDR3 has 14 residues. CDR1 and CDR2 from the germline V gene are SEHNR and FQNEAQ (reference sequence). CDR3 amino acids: CASSFGGGFYEQYF. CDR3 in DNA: TGTGCCAGCAGCTTCGGCGGGGGGTTCTACGAGCAGTACTTC.

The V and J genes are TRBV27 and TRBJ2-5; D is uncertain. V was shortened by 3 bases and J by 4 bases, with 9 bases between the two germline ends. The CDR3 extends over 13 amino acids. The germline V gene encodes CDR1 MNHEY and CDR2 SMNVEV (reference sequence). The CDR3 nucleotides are TGTGCCAGCAGTTTTTTATTAGCAGAGACCCAGTACTTC. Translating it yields CASSFLLAETQYF.

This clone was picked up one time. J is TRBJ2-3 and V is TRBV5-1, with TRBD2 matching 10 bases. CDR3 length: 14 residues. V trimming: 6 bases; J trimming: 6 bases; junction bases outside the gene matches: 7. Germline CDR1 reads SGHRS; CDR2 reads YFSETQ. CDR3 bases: TGCGCCAGCATTCAGGGGACTAGCGCCGATACGCAGTATTTT. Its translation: CASIQGTSADTQYF.

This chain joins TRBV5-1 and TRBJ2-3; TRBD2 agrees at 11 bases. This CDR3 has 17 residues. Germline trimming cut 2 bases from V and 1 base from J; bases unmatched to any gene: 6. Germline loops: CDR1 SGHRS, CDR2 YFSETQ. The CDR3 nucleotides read TGCGCCAGCAGCTTTTATAGCGGGGGGGCTGGCACAGATACGCAGTATTTT. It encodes CASSFYSGGAGTDTQYF. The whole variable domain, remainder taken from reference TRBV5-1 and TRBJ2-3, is KAGVTQTPRYLIKTRGQQVTLSCSPISGHRSVSWYQQTPGQGLQFLFEYFSETQRNKGNFPGRFSGRQFSNSRSEMNVSTLELGDSALYLCASSFYSGGAGTDTQYFGPGTRLTVL.

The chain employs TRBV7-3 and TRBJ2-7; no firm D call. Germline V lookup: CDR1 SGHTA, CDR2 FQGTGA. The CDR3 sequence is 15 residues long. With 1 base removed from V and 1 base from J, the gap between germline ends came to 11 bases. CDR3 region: CASSLRPSPSYEQYF. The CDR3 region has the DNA TGTGCCAGCAGCTTAAGACCTTCCCCGTCCTACGAGCAGTACTTC.

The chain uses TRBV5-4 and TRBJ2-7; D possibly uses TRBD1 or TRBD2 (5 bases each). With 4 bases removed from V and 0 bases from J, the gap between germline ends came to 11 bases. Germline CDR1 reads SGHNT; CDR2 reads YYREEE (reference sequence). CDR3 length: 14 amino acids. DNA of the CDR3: TGTGCCAGCAGCCCGGGACCGACCTCCTACGAGCAGTACTTC. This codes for CASSPGPTSYEQYF.

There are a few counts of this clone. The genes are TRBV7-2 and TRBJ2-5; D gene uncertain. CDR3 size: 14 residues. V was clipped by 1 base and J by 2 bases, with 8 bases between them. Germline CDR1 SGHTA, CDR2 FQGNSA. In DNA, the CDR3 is TGTGCCAGCAGCTTAGGACGGACGCAAGAGACCCAGTACTTC. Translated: CASSLGRTQETQYF.

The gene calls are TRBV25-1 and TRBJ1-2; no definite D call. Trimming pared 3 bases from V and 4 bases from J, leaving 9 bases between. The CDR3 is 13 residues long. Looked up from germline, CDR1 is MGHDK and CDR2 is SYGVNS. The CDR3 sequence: CASSDRNFYGYTF. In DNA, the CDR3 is TGTGCCAGCAGTGACCGGAACTTCTATGGCTACACCTTC.

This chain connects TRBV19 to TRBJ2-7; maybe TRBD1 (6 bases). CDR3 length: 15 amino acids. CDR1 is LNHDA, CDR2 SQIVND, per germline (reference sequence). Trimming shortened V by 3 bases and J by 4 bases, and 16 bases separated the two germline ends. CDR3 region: CASSIDMGAAYEQYF. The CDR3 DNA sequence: TGTGCCAGTAGTATCGATATGGGGGCGGCATACGAGCAGTACTTC.

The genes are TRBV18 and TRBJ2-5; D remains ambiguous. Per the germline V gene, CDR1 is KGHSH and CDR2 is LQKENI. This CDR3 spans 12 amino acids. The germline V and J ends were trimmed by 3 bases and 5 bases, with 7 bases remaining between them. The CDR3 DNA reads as TGTGCCAGCTCACCGGGGTTGGAGACCCAGTACTTC. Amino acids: CASSPGLETQYF.